This T cell receptor (beta chain) was identified in a study of OX40 agonist ivuxolimab in advanced cancers. About the study: People who had prior anti-PD-1, anti-PD-L1 or anti-CTLA-4 therapy could take part, and around 40% had some.

About this clone: Its antigen is unidentified.

The repertoire was sequenced with immunoSEQ multiplex PCR; TCRdb's copy has only in-frame clones and lacks some. The sample lists some 35,000 clones, about 90% occurring once. Regarding the study as a whole: Those patients achieving a partial response at 0.1-3.0 mg/kg showed among the lowest clonal expansion. Compared with CD4+, CD8+ T cells on average had more expanded clones. At 0.1 to 3.0 mg/kg, CD4+ and CD8+ blood T cells expanded clonally by week 6.

Germline V lookup: CDR1 MNHNY, CDR2 SVGAGI (reference sequence). Deletions cut 4 bases from V and 7 bases from J, with 17 bases between. The CDR3 has 15 amino acids. This sequence joins TRBV6-6 and TRBJ1-5; no definite D call. The sample consisted of CD4+ or CD8+ T cells sorted from blood, taken in a trial of the OX40 agonist ivuxolimab. The sequence came from an adult with an advanced solid tumor such as melanoma, head and neck, liver or kidney cancer. CDR3 loop: CASSSFRTLGQPQHF. CDR3 nucleotide sequence: TGTGCCAGCAGTTCCTTTCGTACCCTTGGGCAGCCCCAGCATTTT.